These 8 T cell receptor beta chains share one sample of origin, sequenced in a study of T cells in localized non-small cell lung cancer. This table comes from immunoSEQ multiplex PCR, and its TCRdb copy is limited to in-frame clones, with some not included. The sample gives over a thousand clones, almost 35% of which show up once; roughly 9.1% is in the top ten. Sequenced material: normal lung tissue next to the tumor, taken before any cancer treatment. The receptors derive from a male donor at least 60 years old with stage I squamous cell lung carcinoma.

This clone was observed a few times. The chain combines TRBV9 with TRBJ2-3; a weak D match, TRBD2 (5 bases). Germline CDR1 SGDLS, CDR2 YYNGEE. The CDR3 totals 15 residues. Trimming pared 3 bases from V and 0 bases from J, leaving 11 bases between. CDR3 bases: TGTGCCAGCAGCGCAGTAACGGGGAGCACAGATACGCAGTATTTT. Its translation: CASSAVTGSTDTQYF. Supplemented by reference TRBV9 and TRBJ2-3, the full variable domain reads DSGVTQTPKHLITATGQRVTLRCSPRSGDLSVYWYQQSLDQGLQFLIQYYNGEERAKGNILERFSAQQFPDLHSELNLSSLELGDSALYFCASSAVTGSTDTQYFGPGTRLTVL.

The rearrangement uses TRBV19 and TRBJ2-3; TRBD2 agrees at 10 bases. The J segment lost 2 bases and the V segment lost 11 bases, leaving 7 bases of the junction unmatched. The CDR3 length is 14 residues. The germline gives CDR1 LNHDA, CDR2 SQIVND (reference sequence). For the CDR3, the DNA is TGTGCCTCAAAACTAGCGGGGAACACAGATACGCAGTATTTT. It is translated as CASKLAGNTDTQYF.

This clone was counted between two and nine times. The V and J genes are TRBV11-3 and TRBJ2-1; 9 nucleotides align to TRBD1. Trimming removed 5 bases from V and 1 base from J; junction bases left unmatched: 3. Germline assignment: CDR1 SGHNT and CDR2 YENEEA. This CDR3 has 15 amino acids. The CDR3 DNA follows: TGTGCCAGCAGCAGGGACAGGGCTTCCTACAATGAGCAGTTCTTC. Amino acid sequence: CASSRDRASYNEQFF. Supplemented by reference TRBV11-3 and TRBJ2-1, the full variable domain reads EAGVVQSPRYKIIEKKQPVAFWCNPISGHNTLYWYLQNLGQGPELLIRYENEEAVDDSQLPKDRFSAERLKGVDSTLKIQPAELGDSAVYLCASSRDRASYNEQFFGPGTRLTVL.

This clone showed up just a few times. CDR3 protein: CASSDNLVNEQFF. DNA of the CDR3: TGTGCCAGTAGTGACAACTTAGTAAATGAGCAGTTCTTC. The chain uses TRBV19 and TRBJ2-1; no firm D call. Trimming cost V 5 bases and J 7 bases, with 12 bases left between them. Germline V gene data show CDR1 as LNHDA and CDR2 as SQIVND (reference sequence). The CDR3 runs 13 residues.

The CDR3 DNA sequence: TGTGCCAGCTCACCGTACAGGGGGGGTCAGCCCCAGCATTTT. Amino acid sequence: CASSPYRGGQPQHF. The gene calls are TRBV18 and TRBJ1-5; TRBD1 matches 8 bases. The CDR3 has 14 residues. Germline V lookup: CDR1 KGHSH, CDR2 LQKENI. Trimming removed 3 bases from V and 6 bases from J; junction bases left unmatched: 4.

The chain recombines TRBV15 with TRBJ2-3; either TRBD1 or TRBD2 may supply D (5 bases each). The CDR3 extends over 16 amino acids. Trimming removed 6 bases at V and 4 bases at J, with 20 bases between. CDR1 LNHNV and CDR2 YYDKDF come from the germline V gene (reference sequence). CDR3 nucleotides: TGTGCCACCAGTCCTCGGGGTAGGGGTGGCGCAGATACGCAGTATTTT. Translation gives CATSPRGRGGADTQYF.

This chain joins TRBV14 and TRBJ1-4, with D unresolved. V lost 7 bases and J 0 bases, leaving 18 bases between the germline ends. Germline V gene sequence: CDR1 SGHDN, CDR2 FVKESK. CDR3 length: 17 amino acids. In DNA form, the CDR3 reads TGTGCCAGCACCCGAGGCGGCAGCACCGCAACTAATGAAAAACTGTTTTTT. Translating gives CASTRGGSTATNEKLFF.

This clone was observed a handful of times. V and J are TRBV7-8 and TRBJ1-4, with D uncertain. Germline CDR1 SGHVS, CDR2 FQNEAQ. Trimming took 9 bases from V and 5 from J, leaving 19 bases between them. The CDR3 consists of 15 residues. CDR3 bases: TGTGCCAGTTCAATGGCGGTTTCGCGAAATGAAAAACTGTTTTTT. It specifies CASSMAVSRNEKLFF.